Listed below are T cell receptor beta chains from one sample, sequenced in a study of radiotherapy plus CTLA-4 blockade in lung cancer. The protocol was immunoSEQ multiplex PCR, while the TCRdb copy is restricted to in-frame clones and leaves out a portion. The profile shows 45,000 to 75,000 clones, about three quarters of them singletons. The sample in question was peripheral blood, obtained from a patient treated with radiotherapy plus ipilimumab. Every receptor here comes from a human donor with non-small cell lung cancer who had a partial response to radiotherapy plus ipilimumab. Each CDR3 is given with its conserved first and last residue. A D gene is named only where the DNA matches it firmly. Not every row has a clone size; where given, it reads once, few, many or a size class.

len	j_gene	d_gene	abundance	v_gene	CDR3nt	CDR3aa
16	TRBJ2-5	TRBD1	.	TRBV28	TGTGCCAGCAGTTTACGAGGGACAGGGGGCTGGGAGACCCAGTACTTC	CASSLRGTGGWETQYF
15	TRBJ2-7	TRBD1	.	TRBV9	TGTGCCAGCAGCTTTACTGGGACAGGGGGCTCCGAGCAGTGCTTC	CASSFTGTGGSEQCF
13	TRBJ1-1	.	.	TRBV5-6	TGTGCCAGCAGCTTGGACAGAACGTCTGAAGCTTTCTTT	CASSLDRTSEAFF
15	TRBJ1-5	.	.	TRBV4-1	TGCGCCAGCAGCCAAGGGGCAGGGGCCGATCAGCCCCAGCATTTT	CASSQGAGADQPQHF
16	TRBJ1-2	.	once	TRBV2	TGTGCCAGCAGTGACGACAGCGAATCGGGGGGCTATGGCTACACCTTC	CASSDDSESGGYGYTF
12	TRBJ1-2	TRBD1	.	TRBV6-1	TGTGCCAGCACCCGGACAGGGTATGGCTACACCTTC	CASTRTGYGYTF
19	TRBJ2-2	.	.	TRBV21-1	TGTGCCAGCAGCACTTATTTACAGGGGCCCCCAAGATTGCCCGGGGAGCTGTTTTTT	CASSTYLQGPPRLPGELFF
14	TRBJ1-4	.	.	TRBV10-3	TGTGCCATCAGTGAGCGAGGGTCGGGCGAAAAACTGTTTTTT	CAISERGSGEKLFF
13	TRBJ2-5	.	.	TRBV7-6	TGTGCCAGCAACCCAAGTGGGGGCGAGACCCAGTACTTC	CASNPSGGETQYF
15	TRBJ1-4	TRBD1	.	TRBV5-4	TGTGCCAGCAGCTTGGGTGGGACAGGGGATGAAAAACTGTTTTTT	CASSLGGTGDEKLFF
14	TRBJ2-7	.	few	TRBV11-3	TGTGCCAGCAGCTTAGGACCGCGGTCCTACGAGCAGTACTTC	CASSLGPRSYEQYF
11	TRBJ2-4	.	few	TRBV28	TGTGCCAGCGTCCGGGAAAACATTCAGTACTTC	CASVRENIQYF
14	TRBJ1-1	.	.	TRBV28	TGTGCCAGCAGTCTTATGGCGGATCGACAGCAAGCTTTCTTT	CASSLMADRQQAFF
15	TRBJ1-5	TRBD1	.	TRBV6-6	TGTGCCAGCAGTCGACAGGGGGCATGGTATCAGCCCCAGCATTTT	CASSRQGAWYQPQHF
16	TRBJ2-1	.	.	TRBV5-1	TGCGCCAGCAGCTTGTATAGGGGCGGCTCCTACAATGAGCAGTTCTTC	CASSLYRGGSYNEQFF
14	TRBJ1-1	.	.	TRBV19	TGTGCCAGTAGTATCAAGGCAGGGCGAACTGAAGCTTTCTTT	CASSIKAGRTEAFF
16	TRBJ2-2	.	.	TRBV18	TGTGCCAGCTCACCCTCGGTGCGGGGGAACACCGGGGAGCTGTTTTTT	CASSPSVRGNTGELFF
13	TRBJ2-2	.	.	TRBV19	TGTGCCAGTAGTCAGGGGAACACCGGGGAGCTGTTTTTT	CASSQGNTGELFF
13	TRBJ2-5	.	.	TRBV30	TGTGCCTGGAGTTCGGGGAGGCAAGAGACCCAGTACTTC	CAWSSGRQETQYF
14	TRBJ2-3	.	.	TRBV7-9	TGTGCCAGCAGCTTAACTGGGGAGGCGAATACGCAGTATTTT	CASSLTGEANTQYF
15	TRBJ2-7	TRBD1	.	TRBV4-1	TGCGCCAGCAGCCAAGGGACAGGGGTCTTCTACGAGCAGTACTTC	CASSQGTGVFYEQYF
16	TRBJ1-6	TRBD1	.	TRBV28	TGTGCCAGCAGCCCTGGGGCAGGGGGCTCTAATTCACCCCTCCACTTT	CASSPGAGGSNSPLHF
15	TRBJ2-5	TRBD2	once	TRBV2	TGTGCCAGCAGTGAACGCGGGACTACCCAAGAGACCCAGTACTTC	CASSERGTTQETQYF
14	TRBJ1-2	.	.	TRBV5-4	TGTGCCAGCAGCTTGGCGGGGGTCGGGTATGGCTACACCTTC	CASSLAGVGYGYTF
15	TRBJ2-7	TRBD2	.	TRBV28	TGTGCCAGCAGTTTAATTAGCGGGGGGCGCTACGAGCAGTACTTC	CASSLISGGRYEQYF
15	TRBJ1-6	.	.	TRBV4-3	TGCGCCAGCAGCCAAGAGAACCTACTTAATTCACCCCTCCACTTT	CASSQENLLNSPLHF
14	TRBJ2-2	.	.	TRBV4-2	TGTGCCAGCAGCCAGAGGTTGAACACCGGGGAGCTGTTTTTT	CASSQRLNTGELFF
14	TRBJ1-2	TRBD1	.	TRBV19	TGTGCCAGTAGTCCATCCCAGGGGGTCGTTGGCTACACCTTC	CASSPSQGVVGYTF
14	TRBJ1-1	TRBD1	.	TRBV6-5	TGTGCCGTCCTGACAGGGGGATATAACACTGAAGCTTTCTTT	CAVLTGGYNTEAFF
16	TRBJ2-3	TRBD2	.	TRBV5-1	TGCGCCAGCAGGAGCGGAGGCGGGGGGGCGCCAGATACGCAGTATTTT	CASRSGGGGAPDTQYF
15	TRBJ1-6	.	.	TRBV6-6	TGTGCCAGCAGAAACGACAGATTCTATAATTCACCCCTCCACTTT	CASRNDRFYNSPLHF
13	TRBJ1-5	.	.	TRBV6-5	TGTGCCAGCAGTTTTAGGGAGGATCAGCCCCAGCATTTT	CASSFREDQPQHF
16	TRBJ1-6	.	.	TRBV5-4	TGTGCCAGCAGCTTGGAGCCTCCCTCCGGTTATTCACCCCTCCACTTT	CASSLEPPSGYSPLHF
15	TRBJ1-5	.	once	TRBV19	TGTGCCAGTAGTATAGAGGGCCCTAACAATCAGCCCCAGCATTTT	CASSIEGPNNQPQHF
14	TRBJ1-1	TRBD1	once	TRBV23-1	TGCGCCAGCAGTCACCCGGACAGGGACGCTGAAGCTTTCTTT	CASSHPDRDAEAFF
16	TRBJ2-2	.	.	TRBV5-1	TGCGCCAGCAGCTTGGCGGACAGCTCGAACACCGGGGAGCTGTTTTTT	CASSLADSSNTGELFF
15	TRBJ1-1	TRBD1	.	TRBV14	TGTGCCAGCAGCCAGCTTGGTGGACGGACAGGCGAAGCTTTCTTT	CASSQLGGRTGEAFF
16	TRBJ2-5	TRBD2	.	TRBV4-2	TGTGCCAGCAGCCAAGATGTGAGCGGGGGAGGGGAGACCCAGTACTTC	CASSQDVSGGGETQYF
15	TRBJ2-1	.	.	TRBV4-3	TGCGCCAGCAGCCAAGATCGAGGTAATAGGAATGAGCAGTTCTTC	CASSQDRGNRNEQFF
14	TRBJ1-1	.	.	TRBV6-1	TGTGCCAGCAGTGCTTGGGGCAGCGCCACTGAAGCTTTCTTT	CASSAWGSATEAFF
17	TRBJ2-3	TRBD2	.	TRBV25-1	TGTGCCAGCAGTGAAGGACTAGCGGGGGAGCGCACAGATACGCAGTATTTT	CASSEGLAGERTDTQYF
13	TRBJ2-1	TRBD2	once	TRBV7-3	TGTGCCAGCAAGCGGGGCCCCGCGAGTGAGCAGTTCTTC	CASKRGPASEQFF
16	TRBJ2-5	TRBD1	.	TRBV11-2	TGTGCCAGCAGCTTATTCGGGACAGGGTTTGTGGAGACCCAGTACTTC	CASSLFGTGFVETQYF
19	TRBJ1-5	TRBD1	.	TRBV27	TGTGCCAGCAGTTTACGGTGGGACAGGGCTGGATATAGCAATCAGCCCCAGCATTTT	CASSLRWDRAGYSNQPQHF
16	TRBJ2-2	.	once	TRBV13	TGTGCCAGCAGCTTAGGGGTGGCGGCCCCCTCCGGGGAGCTGTTTTTT	CASSLGVAAPSGELFF
14	TRBJ2-1	.	.	TRBV5-1	TGCGCCAGCAGCTTGGTCCAGGGGACCAATGAGCAGTTCTTC	CASSLVQGTNEQFF
17	TRBJ1-2	.	.	TRBV14	TGTGCCAGCAGCCAAGATCAAGTGGGGCCCCATAACTATGGCTACACCTTC	CASSQDQVGPHNYGYTF
15	TRBJ2-7	TRBD1	.	TRBV5-4	TGTGCCAGCAGCTTGGAGGGGACAGGATCCCACGAGCAGTACTTC	CASSLEGTGSHEQYF
14	TRBJ2-2	.	.	TRBV6-5	TGTGCCAGCAGTTACGACAGCGGGACCGGGGAGCTGTTTTTT	CASSYDSGTGELFF